The 31 T cell receptor beta chains given below trace back to one sample, sequenced in a study of cytotoxic CD8 clonotypes in ibrutinib-treated CLL. This table comes from immunoSEQ multiplex PCR, and its TCRdb copy is limited to in-frame clones, with some not included. The profile shows about 120,000 clones, roughly 57% of them singletons. Specimen: PBMCs, collected after 24 months of ibrutinib treatment. These receptor sequences come from a human donor with chronic lymphocytic leukemia.

The chain has TRBV10-1 and TRBJ1-4; D gene unclear. The CDR3 consists of 13 residues. Germline CDR1 and CDR2: WNHNN and SYGVQD (reference sequence). Trimming pared 4 bases from V and 5 bases from J, leaving 8 bases between. CDR3 protein: CASSAGVNEKLFF. The CDR3 coding sequence is TGCGCCAGCAGTGCCGGGGTCAATGAAAAACTGTTTTTT.

The rearrangement links TRBV2 to TRBJ1-2; D might be TRBD1 (6 bases). In germline, CDR1 is SNHLY, CDR2 FYNNEI. Deletions cut 2 bases from V and 8 bases from J, with 18 bases between. This CDR3 has 15 residues. DNA of the CDR3: TGTGCCAGCAGTGAAATCCTTACACCCGGGGGCGGCTACACCTTC. The encoded protein is CASSEILTPGGGYTF.

This clone appeared a few times. V usage is TRBV5-1 and J usage is TRBJ1-2; the D is unclear. Between the trimmed V and J ends, which lost 0 bases and 8 bases, there was a span of 11 bases. Germline V gene data show CDR1 as SGHRS and CDR2 as YFSETQ. This CDR3 is built from 13 residues. CDR3 in amino acids: CASSLGVQSGYTF. The CDR3 DNA reads TGCGCCAGCAGCTTGGGGGTTCAGTCAGGCTACACCTTC.

The chain uses TRBV7-2 and TRBJ2-1; TRBD2 matches 8 bases. The CDR3 length is 15 residues. Germline V gene sequence: CDR1 SGHTA, CDR2 FQGNSA. V lost 4 bases and J lost 9; bases outside the gene matches: 11. The CDR3 loop reads CASSSQRGGPGEQFF. CDR3 nucleotides: TGTGCCAGCAGCTCGCAACGGGGGGGCCCCGGTGAGCAGTTCTTC.

This clone appeared many times. V is TRBV28 and J is TRBJ2-5; maybe TRBD2 (7 bases). V shed 9 bases and J shed 3 bases, with 14 bases lying between them. The V gene's germline CDR1 is MDHEN and CDR2 SYDVKM. This CDR3 is 13 amino acids long. The CDR3 sequence: CARSPGGEETQYF. Here the CDR3 DNA reads TGTGCCAGGAGTCCGGGGGGCGAAGAGACCCAGTACTTC.

The J gene is TRBJ1-1, the V gene TRBV6-5, with 8 bases matching TRBD1. CDR3 length equals 14 residues. V lost 6 bases and J lost 4; bases outside the gene matches: 7. Germline V gene data show CDR1 as MNHEY and CDR2 as SVGAGI. The CDR3 is CASRRGQGGTEAFF. In nucleotides, the CDR3 is TGTGCCAGCAGACGTGGACAGGGCGGCACTGAAGCTTTCTTT.

The chain couples TRBV14 to TRBJ1-2; possibly TRBD1 for D (5 bases). The CDR3 contains 14 residues. Germline V lookup: CDR1 SGHDN, CDR2 FVKESK. V was trimmed by 4 bases and J by 7 bases, leaving 16 bases between them. The CDR3 region has the DNA TGTGCCAGCAGCCCGGGACGGTACATTGTTGGCTACACCTTC. Residues: CASSPGRYIVGYTF.

The J gene is TRBJ1-4, the V gene TRBV19; D remains unclear. Trimming took off 5 bases at V and 3 bases at J, with 4 bases between the two ends. Germline-derived CDR1 and CDR2 are LNHDA and SQIVND (reference sequence). The CDR3 consists of 12 residues. CDR3 in amino acids: CASSRPNEKLFF. Written as DNA, the CDR3 is TGTGCCAGTAGTCGGCCTAATGAAAAACTGTTTTTT.

The chain couples TRBV5-4 to TRBJ2-7; 9 bases are a match to TRBD1. The germline V gene encodes CDR1 SGHNT and CDR2 YYREEE (reference sequence). J gave up 9 bases and V 3 bases, and 13 bases lay outside the gene matches. The CDR3 contains 15 residues. CDR3 nucleotides: TGTGCCAGCAGCTGGGGGACAGGGCTTCCTGGTGGGCAGTACTTC. It encodes CASSWGTGLPGGQYF.

V and J are TRBV13 and TRBJ1-1; a weak D match, TRBD1 (6 bases). The CDR3 spans 16 residues. Germline V gene data show CDR1 as PRHDT and CDR2 as FYEKMQ (reference sequence). The V end was cut by 0 bases, the J end by 0 bases, with 11 bases between. CDR3 in amino acids: CASSLGLQGVNTEAFF. CDR3 DNA sequence: TGTGCCAGCAGCTTAGGCCTACAGGGTGTGAACACTGAAGCTTTCTTT.

A few counts support this clone. The chain is built from TRBV28 and TRBJ1-5; 10 bases map to TRBD1. V gave up 4 bases and J gave up 1 base; unmatched junction bases: 7. Germline lookup yields CDR1 MDHEN and CDR2 SYDVKM. The CDR3 runs 17 residues. The chain's CDR3 is CASSWGDRGRSNQPQHF. In nucleotides, the CDR3 is TGTGCCAGCAGTTGGGGGGACAGGGGCAGGAGCAATCAGCCCCAGCATTTT.

A few counts support this clone. The gene calls are TRBV11-2 and TRBJ2-1, with 7 bases identical to TRBD1. This CDR3 spans 18 amino acids. Looked up from germline, CDR1 is SGHAT and CDR2 is FQNNGV. With 0 bases clipped from V and 5 bases from J, the junction kept 13 bases outside the gene matches. CDR3 DNA: TGTGCCAGCAGCTTAGATTCGGGAACCGGACAGGTCGACAATGAGCAGTTCTTC. It yields the protein CASSLDSGTGQVDNEQFF.

This clone was observed a few times. Distinct nucleotide sequences in the sample also encode this CDR3. The chain couples TRBV28 to TRBJ2-3, with unresolved D. With 3 bases removed from V and 0 bases from J, the gap between germline ends came to 1 base. Germline CDR1 reads MDHEN; CDR2 reads SYDVKM. The CDR3 length is 12 residues. The CDR3 region is CASSLSTDTQYF. The CDR3 DNA reads TGTGCCAGCAGTTTGAGCACAGATACGCAGTATTTT.

The rearrangement uses TRBV9 and TRBJ2-1; TRBD2 aligns across 13 bases. CDR3 length: 17 residues. Germline V gene data show CDR1 as SGDLS and CDR2 as YYNGEE. J was trimmed by 8 bases and V by 1 base; bases with no gene match: 9. Here the CDR3 reads CASSVTSGGAIGDEQFF. In nucleotides, the CDR3 is TGTGCCAGCAGCGTAACTAGCGGGGGGGCCATCGGAGATGAGCAGTTCTTC.

The CDR3 loop reads CASSLWGGQGNEKLFF. CDR3 nucleotides: TGCGCCAGCAGCCTGTGGGGAGGACAGGGGAATGAAAAACTGTTTTTT. The chain links TRBV4-1 to TRBJ1-4; 9 bases agree with TRBD1. Looked up from germline, CDR1 is MGHRA and CDR2 is YSYEKL. The CDR3 sequence is 16 residues long. The trim removed 4 bases at V and 5 bases at J, leaving 8 bases unmatched.

The chain uses TRBV5-1 and TRBJ2-5; TRBD1 matches at 7 bases. The V gene end was trimmed by 2 bases and the J gene end by 4 bases; junction bases not matched to a gene: 2. The CDR3 runs 13 residues. Germline assignment: CDR1 SGHRS and CDR2 YFSETQ. CDR3 sequence reads: CASSLGQVETQYF. The CDR3 DNA follows: TGCGCCAGCAGCTTAGGACAGGTAGAGACCCAGTACTTC.

V is TRBV4-1 and J is TRBJ2-5; D possibly corresponds to TRBD2 (5 bases). The CDR3 has 14 residues. CDR1 is MGHRA, CDR2 YSYEKL, per germline. V gave up 0 bases and J gave up 5 bases, with 10 bases separating them. CDR3 in DNA: TGCGCCAGCAGCCAAGATCGGGGTTTCGAGACCCAGTACTTC. The encoded protein is CASSQDRGFETQYF.

This chain links TRBV2 with TRBJ2-7, with 8 bases identical to TRBD1. The junction had 8 bases not matched to a gene; V was cut back by 5 bases and J by 5 bases. The germline gives CDR1 SNHLY, CDR2 FYNNEI. The CDR3 extends over 14 amino acids. This CDR3 is CASSTDRDGHEQYF. The CDR3 DNA follows: TGTGCCAGCAGTACGGACAGGGACGGGCACGAGCAGTACTTC.

V usage is TRBV29-1 and J usage is TRBJ1-3, with 8 bases lining up with TRBD1. V shed 7 bases and J 3 bases; nucleotides not matched to a gene: 8. CDR3 length: 14 amino acids. CDR1 and CDR2 (germline): SQVTM, ANQGSEA. CDR3 sequence reads: CSGLTDRDGNTIYF. The DNA of the CDR3 is TGCAGCGGACTGACGGACAGGGATGGAAACACCATATATTTT.

This chain joins TRBV5-6 and TRBJ2-7, with 9 bases aligning to TRBD1. Germline lookup yields CDR1 SGHDT and CDR2 YYEEEE. V was clipped by 0 bases and J by 8 bases; unmatched bases: 6. CDR3 length equals 14 residues. The CDR3 spells CASSLALDRGKQYF. The CDR3 DNA reads as TGTGCCAGCAGCTTGGCTTTGGACAGGGGTAAGCAGTACTTC. The whole variable domain, filled in from reference TRBV5-6 and TRBJ2-7, reads DAGVTQSPTHLIKTRGQQVTLRCSPKSGHDTVSWYQQALGQGPQFIFQYYEEEERQRGNFPDRFSGHQFPNYSSELNVNALLLGDSALYLCASSLALDRGKQYFGPGTRLTVT.

The rearrangement links TRBV12-5 to TRBJ1-5, with TRBD1 as a possible D gene (5 bases). Trimming removed 3 bases from V and 2 bases from J, with 11 bases in between. The length of the CDR3 is 15 residues. Germline CDR1 is LGHNT and CDR2 is FRNRAP. In DNA form, the CDR3 reads TGTGCTAGTGGTTTCAGGGCGGAAGGCAATCAGCCCCAGCATTTT. Amino acid sequence: CASGFRAEGNQPQHF.

The table lists this clone with a few counts. The chain joins TRBV27 to TRBJ1-1, with D perhaps TRBD1 (6 bases). V lost 6 bases to trimming and J lost 0 bases, with 11 bases between them. The CDR3 length is 14 residues. Germline values: CDR1 MNHEY, CDR2 SMNVEV (reference sequence). Here the CDR3 reads CASRQGIMNTEAFF. The CDR3 coding sequence is TGTGCCAGCAGACAGGGTATAATGAACACTGAAGCTTTCTTT.

This clone has ten or more counts. The chain links TRBV6-5 to TRBJ2-3, with D tentatively TRBD2 (7 bases). The CDR3 extends over 15 amino acids. With 7 bases removed from V and 2 bases from J, the gap between germline ends came to 16 bases. The germline gives CDR1 MNHEY, CDR2 SVGAGI. CDR3 residues: CASNKRGADTDTQYF. The DNA for the CDR3 is TGTGCCAGCAACAAACGGGGGGCCGACACAGATACGCAGTATTTT.

The CDR3 coding sequence is TGTGCCTGGAGTGGACATAGCAATCAGCCCCAGCATTTT. Its protein is CAWSGHSNQPQHF. The chain has TRBV30 and TRBJ1-5; D gene ambiguous. V lost 1 base and J lost 0, with 4 bases in between. The CDR3 spans 13 residues. From germline, CDR1 is GTSNPN and CDR2 SVGIG (reference sequence).

The chain couples TRBV9 to TRBJ2-1; 12 bases fit TRBD1. CDR3 size: 14 residues. Losses at the gene ends were 3 bases for V and 13 bases for J; bases not matched to a gene: 8. Germline V gives CDR1 SGDLS, CDR2 YYNGEE. The CDR3 DNA follows: TGTGCCAGCAGCGAGGCGGGACAGGGGGCGCTTCAGTTCTTC. Translation: CASSEAGQGALQFF.

V gene TRBV7-9 combines with J gene TRBJ1-3; D may be TRBD1 (6 bases). The CDR3 is 13 residues long. The V end lost 6 bases, the J end lost 0 bases, and 6 bases lay between the germline ends. Germline loops: CDR1 SEHNR, CDR2 FQNEAQ (reference sequence). The CDR3 coding sequence is TGTGCCAGCAGAGGGGGCTCTGGAAACACCATATATTTT. Translated, it gives CASRGGSGNTIYF.

This clone was seen more than once but under ten times. The chain carries TRBV5-1 and TRBJ1-6, with 7 bases fitting TRBD1. The germline V gene has CDR1 SGHRS and CDR2 YFSETQ. This CDR3 comprises 14 residues. The ends lost 1 base at V and 9 bases at J; junction bases unmatched: 4. DNA for the CDR3: TGCGCCAGCAGCTTGAGCCAGGGGGGTTCACCCCTCCACTTT. This translates into CASSLSQGGSPLHF.

There are a few counts of this clone. V usage is TRBV18 and J usage is TRBJ1-5, with 9 positions matching TRBD1. Germline CDR1 and CDR2: KGHSH and LQKENI. The junction had 5 bases not matched to a gene; V was cut back by 3 bases and J by 5 bases. The CDR3 covers 15 residues. CDR3 bases: TGTGCCAGCTCACCGCTACAGGGGGCTGATCAGCCCCAGCATTTT. It encodes CASSPLQGADQPQHF.

This clone occurred a few times. The gene calls are TRBV7-2 and TRBJ2-5; TRBD2 agrees at 11 bases. Germline V gene data show CDR1 as SGHTA and CDR2 as FQGNSA. Trimming at V came to 3 bases and at J to 7 bases, leaving 4 bases not matched to a gene. This CDR3 has 14 residues. The CDR3 DNA sequence: TGTGCCAGCAGCTTTAGCGGGGGGGCAGGGACCCAGTACTTC. Its protein product is CASSFSGGAGTQYF. Supplemented by reference TRBV7-2 and TRBJ2-5, the full variable domain reads GAGVSQSPSNKVTEKGKDVELRCDPISGHTALYWYRQSLGQGLEFLIYFQGNSAPDKSGLPSDRFSAERTGGSVSTLTIQRTQQEDSAVYLCASSFSGGAGTQYFGPGTRLLVL.

V and J are TRBV7-2 and TRBJ2-5; D gene ambiguous. The V gene's germline CDR1 is SGHTA and CDR2 FQGNSA. CDR3 size: 14 residues. V lost 4 bases to trimming and J lost 1 base, with 10 bases between them. DNA for the CDR3: TGTGCCAGCAGCTCCCCCCCGGTCCAAGAGACCCAGTACTTC. Amino acid sequence: CASSSPPVQETQYF.

The rearrangement joins TRBV29-1 to TRBJ2-7; D could derive from TRBD1 or TRBD2 (5 bases each). V lost 7 bases and J lost 0, with 13 bases in between. Germline CDR1 SQVTM, CDR2 ANQGSEA. The CDR3 is 13 residues long. The CDR3 sequence: CSGAEGSSYEQYF. The CDR3 region has the DNA TGCAGCGGGGCCGAGGGGAGCTCCTACGAGCAGTACTTC.